The clone carrying this T cell receptor beta chain was recorded at least ten times. What it binds is not known. V was pared by 6 bases and J by 7 bases, with 15 bases between. The CDR3 loop spans 14 amino acids. The data are from a study of T cell repertoires in cytomegalovirus infection. Study-level points and caveats: The response measured ex vivo was dominated by TCR beta clonotypes (HLA-C-restricted and CMV-specific).

One entry per CDR3 protein, called by TCRdb with MiXCR from the reads. This sample carries around 250,000 distinct CDR3 sequences, 15% to 20% of them seen once, and the ten largest clones take about 45%. The source of this sequence is a human donor in good health (CMV status not recorded). Some clones in this sample may be carry-over from other donors' samples. What was sequenced was CD8+ T cells from PBMCs. The rearrangement uses TRBV12-3 or TRBV12-4 and TRBJ2-2; D gene unclear. The CDR3 DNA reads as TGTGCCAGCAGCCTCTCCAGTACGAGCGGGGAGCTGTTTTTT. Translated, it gives CASSLSSTSGELFF.